This TCR beta chain is drawn from a study of T cells after yellow fever vaccination. Study results and caveats: Only a small proportion of the clonotypes turned up in both the CD4 and the CD8 compartments, likely arising from convergent recombination.

V lost 3 bases, J lost 7 bases, and 5 bases stayed unmatched. Germline CDR1 MNHNS, CDR2 SASEGT. This CDR3 has 14 amino acids. A remark on this clonotype: Its cognate antigen is unknown.

TCRdb reprocessed the 5' RACE reads via MiXCR and lists one record per CDR3 protein. The table lists about 260,000 distinct CDR3 sequences, 10% to 15% of them singletons. The receptor was isolated from a man under 40 who received the YFV17D yellow fever vaccine. The rearrangement uses TRBV6-1 and TRBJ1-4, with 7 bases lining up with TRBD1. The sample in question was CD4+ T cells sorted from PBMCs, obtained 45 days after the yellow fever booster vaccination. The CDR3 bases are TGTGCCAGCAGTGAGACAGGGCCGGCTGAAAAACTGTTTTTT. Protein product: CASSETGPAEKLFF.